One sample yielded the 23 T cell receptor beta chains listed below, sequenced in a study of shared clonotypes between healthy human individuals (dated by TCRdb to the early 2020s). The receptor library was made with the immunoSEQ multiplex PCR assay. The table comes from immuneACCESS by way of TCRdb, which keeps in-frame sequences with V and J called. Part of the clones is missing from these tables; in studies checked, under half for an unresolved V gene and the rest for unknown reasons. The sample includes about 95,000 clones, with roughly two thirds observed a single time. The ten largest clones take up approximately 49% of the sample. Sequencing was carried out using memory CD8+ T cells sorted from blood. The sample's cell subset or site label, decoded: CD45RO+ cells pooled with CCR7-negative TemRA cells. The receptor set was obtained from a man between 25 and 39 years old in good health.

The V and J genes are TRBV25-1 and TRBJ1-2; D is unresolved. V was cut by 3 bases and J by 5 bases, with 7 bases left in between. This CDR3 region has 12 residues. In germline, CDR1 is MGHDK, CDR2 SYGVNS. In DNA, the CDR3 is TGTGCCAGCAGTGAGCTATCTTATGGCTACACCTTC. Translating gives CASSELSYGYTF.

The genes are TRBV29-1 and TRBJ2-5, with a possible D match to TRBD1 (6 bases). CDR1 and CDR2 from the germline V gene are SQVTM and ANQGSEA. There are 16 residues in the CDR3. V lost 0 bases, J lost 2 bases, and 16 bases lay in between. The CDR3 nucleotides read TGCAGCGTTGAAGATGTGAAGGGAAGGGGGCAAGAGACCCAGTACTTC. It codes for CSVEDVKGRGQETQYF.

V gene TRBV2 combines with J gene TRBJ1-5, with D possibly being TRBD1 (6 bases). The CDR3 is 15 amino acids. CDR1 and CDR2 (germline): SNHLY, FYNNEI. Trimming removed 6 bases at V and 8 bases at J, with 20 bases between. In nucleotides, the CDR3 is TGTGCCAGCAGCGGAGGCCGGGACAAAGGGGAGCCCCAGCATTTT. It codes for CASSGGRDKGEPQHF.

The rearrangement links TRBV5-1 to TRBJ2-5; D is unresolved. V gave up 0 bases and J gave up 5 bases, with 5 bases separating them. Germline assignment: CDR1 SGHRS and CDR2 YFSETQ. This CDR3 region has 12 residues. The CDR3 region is CASSLGVETQYF. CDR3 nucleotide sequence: TGCGCCAGCAGCTTGGGGGTGGAGACCCAGTACTTC.

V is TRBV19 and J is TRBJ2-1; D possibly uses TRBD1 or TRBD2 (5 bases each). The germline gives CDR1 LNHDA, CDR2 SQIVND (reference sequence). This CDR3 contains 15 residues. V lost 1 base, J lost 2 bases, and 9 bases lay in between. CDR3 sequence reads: CASSIGGTAYNEQFF. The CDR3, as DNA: TGTGCCAGTAGTATAGGTGGGACCGCCTACAATGAGCAGTTCTTC.

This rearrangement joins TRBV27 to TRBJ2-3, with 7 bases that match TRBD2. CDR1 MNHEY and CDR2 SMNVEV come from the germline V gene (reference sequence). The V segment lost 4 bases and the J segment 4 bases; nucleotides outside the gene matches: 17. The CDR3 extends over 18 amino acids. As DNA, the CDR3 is TGTGCCAGCAGTTCCCTTCCGTCTAGCGGCCCCTGGTCAGATACGCAGTATTTT. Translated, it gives CASSSLPSSGPWSDTQYF.

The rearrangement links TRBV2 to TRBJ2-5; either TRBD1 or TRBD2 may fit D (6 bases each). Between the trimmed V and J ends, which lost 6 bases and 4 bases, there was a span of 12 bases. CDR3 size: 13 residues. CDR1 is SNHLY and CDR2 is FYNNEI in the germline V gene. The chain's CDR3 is CASRKGGGETQYF. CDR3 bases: TGTGCCAGCAGGAAGGGGGGCGGAGAGACCCAGTACTTC.

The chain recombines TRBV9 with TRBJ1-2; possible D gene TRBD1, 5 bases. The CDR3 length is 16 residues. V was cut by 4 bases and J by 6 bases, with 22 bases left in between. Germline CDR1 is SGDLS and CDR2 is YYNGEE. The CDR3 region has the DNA TGTGCCAGCAGCCCCCGGGCCCAAGAGGGGAAGGATGGCTACACCTTC. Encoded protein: CASSPRAQEGKDGYTF.

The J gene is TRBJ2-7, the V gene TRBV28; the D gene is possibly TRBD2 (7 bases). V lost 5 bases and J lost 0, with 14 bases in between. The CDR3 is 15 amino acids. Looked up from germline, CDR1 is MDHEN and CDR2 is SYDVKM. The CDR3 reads CASSGGGRDSYEQYF. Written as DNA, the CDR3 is TGTGCCAGCAGTGGGGGGGGCAGGGACTCCTACGAGCAGTACTTC. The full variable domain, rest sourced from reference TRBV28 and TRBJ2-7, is DVKVTQSSRYLVKRTGEKVFLECVQDMDHENMFWYRQDPGLGLRLIYFSYDVKMKEKGDIPEGYSVSREKKERFSLILESASTNQTSMYLCASSGGGRDSYEQYFGPGTRLTVT.

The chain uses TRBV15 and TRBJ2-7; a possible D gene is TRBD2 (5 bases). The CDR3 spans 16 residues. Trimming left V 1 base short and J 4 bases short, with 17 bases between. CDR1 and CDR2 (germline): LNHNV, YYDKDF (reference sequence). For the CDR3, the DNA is TGTGCCACCAGCAGAGGGCCTGGGAGAGGTAATTACGAGCAGTACTTC. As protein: CATSRGPGRGNYEQYF.

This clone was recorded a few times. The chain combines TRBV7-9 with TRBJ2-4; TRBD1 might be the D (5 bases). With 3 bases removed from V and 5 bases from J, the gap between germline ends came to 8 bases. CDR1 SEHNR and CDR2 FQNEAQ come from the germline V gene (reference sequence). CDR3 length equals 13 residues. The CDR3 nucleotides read TGTGCCAGCAGCTTTGACAGAGAAAACATTCAGTACTTC. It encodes CASSFDRENIQYF. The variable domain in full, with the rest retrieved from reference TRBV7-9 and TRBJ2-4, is DTGVSQNPRHKITKRGQNVTFRCDPISEHNRLYWYRQTLGQGPEFLTYFQNEAQLEKSRLLSDRFSAERPKGSFSTLEIQRTEQGDSAMYLCASSFDRENIQYFGAGTRLSVL.

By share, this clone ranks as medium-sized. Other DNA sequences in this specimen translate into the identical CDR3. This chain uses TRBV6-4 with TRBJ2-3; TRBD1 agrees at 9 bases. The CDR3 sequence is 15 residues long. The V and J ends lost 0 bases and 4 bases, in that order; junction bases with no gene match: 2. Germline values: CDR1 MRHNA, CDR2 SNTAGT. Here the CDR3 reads CASSDSTGGPDTQYF. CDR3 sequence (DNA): TGTGCCAGCAGTGACTCAACAGGGGGCCCAGATACGCAGTATTTT.

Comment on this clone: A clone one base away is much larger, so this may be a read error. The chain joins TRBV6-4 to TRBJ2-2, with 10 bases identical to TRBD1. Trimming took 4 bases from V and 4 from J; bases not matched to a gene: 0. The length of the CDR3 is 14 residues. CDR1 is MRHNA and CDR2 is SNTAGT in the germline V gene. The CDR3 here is CASSGTGGTGELFF. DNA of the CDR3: TGTGCCAGCAGTGGGACAGGGGGCACCGGGGAGCTGTTTTTT.

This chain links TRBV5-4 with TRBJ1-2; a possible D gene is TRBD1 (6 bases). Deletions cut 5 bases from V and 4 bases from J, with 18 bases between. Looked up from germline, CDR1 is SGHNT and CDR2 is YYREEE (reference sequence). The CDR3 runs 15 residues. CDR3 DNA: TGTGCCAGCAGTCCTGGCAGGGACACCCTCTATGGCTACACCTTC. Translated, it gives CASSPGRDTLYGYTF.

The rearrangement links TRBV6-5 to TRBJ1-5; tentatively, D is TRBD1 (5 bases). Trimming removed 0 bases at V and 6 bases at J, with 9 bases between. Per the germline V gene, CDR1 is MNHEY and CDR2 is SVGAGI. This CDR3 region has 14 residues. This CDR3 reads CASSYSSRGQPQHF. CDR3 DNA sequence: TGTGCCAGCAGTTACTCGTCGAGGGGTCAGCCCCAGCATTTT.

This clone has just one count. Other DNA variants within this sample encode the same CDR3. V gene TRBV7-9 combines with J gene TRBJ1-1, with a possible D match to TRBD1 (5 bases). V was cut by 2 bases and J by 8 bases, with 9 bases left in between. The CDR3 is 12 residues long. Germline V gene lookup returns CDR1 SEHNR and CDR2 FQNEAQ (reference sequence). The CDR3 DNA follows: TGTGCCAGCAGCTTATCCGGGGGGGAAGCTTTCTTT. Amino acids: CASSLSGGEAFF.

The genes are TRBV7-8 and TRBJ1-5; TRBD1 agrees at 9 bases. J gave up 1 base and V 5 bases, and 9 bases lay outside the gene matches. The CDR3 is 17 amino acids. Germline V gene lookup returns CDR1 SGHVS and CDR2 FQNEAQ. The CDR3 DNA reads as TGTGCCAGCAGCCCCCACAGGGGGCAGGTAAGCAATCAGCCCCAGCATTTT. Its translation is CASSPHRGQVSNQPQHF.

The CDR3, as DNA: TGCGCCAGCAGCTTGGTCTCAATGGATAATGAGCAGTTCTTC. Its translation is CASSLVSMDNEQFF. The gene calls are TRBV5-1 and TRBJ2-1; D unclear. With 0 bases removed from V and 7 bases from J, the gap between germline ends came to 11 bases. Germline V gene data show CDR1 as SGHRS and CDR2 as YFSETQ. The CDR3 is 14 residues long.

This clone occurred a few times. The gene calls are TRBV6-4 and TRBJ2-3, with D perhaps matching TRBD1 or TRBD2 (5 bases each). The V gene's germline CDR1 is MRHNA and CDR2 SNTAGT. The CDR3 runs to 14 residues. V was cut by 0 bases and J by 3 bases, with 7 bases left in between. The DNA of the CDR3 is TGTGCCAGCAGTGACTCGGGGGAGACAGATACGCAGTATTTT. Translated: CASSDSGETDTQYF.

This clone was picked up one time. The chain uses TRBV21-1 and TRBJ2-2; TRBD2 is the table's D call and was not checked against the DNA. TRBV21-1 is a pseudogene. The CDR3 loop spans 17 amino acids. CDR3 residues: CASSKAIARINTGELFF. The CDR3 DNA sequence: TGTGCCAGCAGCAAAGCGATAGCCCGCATTAACACCGGGGAGCTGTTTTTT.

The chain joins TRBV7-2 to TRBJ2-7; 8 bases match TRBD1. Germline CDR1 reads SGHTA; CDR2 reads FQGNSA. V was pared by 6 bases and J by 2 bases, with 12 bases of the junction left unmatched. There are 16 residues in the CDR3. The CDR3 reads CASSTARDRPTYEQYF. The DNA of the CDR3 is TGTGCCAGCAGTACGGCACGGGACAGGCCAACCTACGAGCAGTACTTC.

The CDR3 sequence: CASRPTGANQPQHF. The CDR3 DNA reads TGCGCCAGCAGACCGACAGGGGCAAATCAGCCCCAGCATTTT. The chain couples TRBV5-1 to TRBJ1-5; 8 bases map to TRBD1. The V gene's germline CDR1 is SGHRS and CDR2 YFSETQ. After removal of 5 bases from V and 4 bases from J, the junction contained 5 bases not matched to a gene. This CDR3 comprises 14 residues.

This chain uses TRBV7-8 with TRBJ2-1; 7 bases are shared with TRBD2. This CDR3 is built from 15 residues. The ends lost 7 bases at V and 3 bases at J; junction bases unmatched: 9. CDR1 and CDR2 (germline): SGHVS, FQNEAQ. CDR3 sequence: CASTLGPSGYNEQFF. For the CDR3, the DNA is TGTGCCAGCACCCTCGGTCCTAGCGGCTACAATGAGCAGTTCTTC.